Detailed here is one T cell receptor (beta chain). This specimen belongs to a study of blood T cell repertoires in COVID-19. Overall study: The origin of the acute and convalescent COVID-19 samples was the United States, Italy and Spain. T cells, B-cell-depleted T cells, or PBMCs provided the cDNA or gDNA that served as material.

CDR1 is KGHDR and CDR2 is SFDVKD in the germline V gene. Trimming took 0 bases from V and 5 from J; bases not matched to a gene: 4. The CDR3 contains 15 residues. Original data processing: Reference gene primer amplification gave estimated nucleated cell counts. Here immunoSEQ multiplex PCR was the method, and the copy in TCRdb shows in-frame clones only, minus some. V, J and clone size are taken as reported in that table, and D and trimming were inferred from the DNA itself. This table holds about 140,000 clones, approximately 88% found once. Sequenced input: peripheral blood. This TCR came from a man in his 60s with active or convalescent COVID-19. The genes are TRBV24-1 and TRBJ2-5; 8 bases map to TRBD2. The CDR3 is CATSDLAGGRETQYF. CDR3 bases: TGTGCCACCAGTGATTTGGCGGGGGGCAGGGAGACCCAGTACTTC.